Listed below are T cell receptor beta chains from one sample, sequenced in a study of identical twins. One entry per CDR3 protein results from TCRdb running MiXCR on the 5' RACE reads. The repertoire holds approximately 890,000 distinct CDR3 sequences, roughly an eighth seen once, with about 1.5% in the top ten. The data were also submitted as part of a second study, on yellow fever vaccine responses in identical twins.

Material for sequencing was PBMCs. These TCRs come from a woman aged 18 to 35 in good health. CDR3s include the opening cysteine and the closing phenylalanine or tryptophan. D genes are given only for firm matches. Size is omitted from some rows. Given values are once, few, many or a class for expanded clones.

v_gene,abundance,d_gene,j_gene,CDR3nt,CDR3aa
TRBV7-9,few,NA,TRBJ1-1,TGTGCCAGCAGCAAAGCCGGGACAAGGAACACTGAAGCTTTCTTT,CASSKAGTRNTEAFF
TRBV6-5,many,NA,TRBJ2-1,TGTGCCAGCAGTTACTCCCCGGATCCGTCTCACTACAATGAGCAGTTCTTC,CASSYSPDPSHYNEQFF
TRBV28,many,NA,TRBJ1-1,TGTGCCAGCAGCCAGCTTCACTTGAACACTGAAGCTTTCTTT,CASSQLHLNTEAFF
TRBV7-9,few,NA,TRBJ2-7,TGTGCCAGCAGCTTAGCCCCCCAGGGCCAGTACTTC,CASSLAPQGQYF
TRBV27,few,TRBD2,TRBJ2-7,TGTGCCAGCAGTTTAATCGGGAGGGACTACGAGCAGTACTTC,CASSLIGRDYEQYF
TRBV7-2,many,NA,TRBJ2-3,TGTGCCAGCAGCTTCGGGGGACACACAGATACGCAGTATTTT,CASSFGGHTDTQYF
TRBV9,NA,NA,TRBJ2-3,TGTGCCAGCGAAGGACGGGGTGCAGATACGCAGTATTTT,CASEGRGADTQYF
TRBV9,NA,TRBD2,TRBJ2-7,TGTGCCAGCAGCGCCACCGGGACTACCGACGAGCAGTACTTC,CASSATGTTDEQYF
TRBV7-9,NA,NA,TRBJ2-1,TGTGCCAGCAGCTTAGGTGGGCGGAGCAACAATGAGCACTTCTTC,CASSLGGRSNNEHFF
TRBV10-3,many,NA,TRBJ2-1,TGTGCCATCTCACTAGGGTTCAATGAGCAGTTCTTC,CAISLGFNEQFF
TRBV2,few,NA,TRBJ1-2,TGTGCCAGCAGTGGGCGACAGGTCTATGGCTACACCTTC,CASSGRQVYGYTF
TRBV12-3/TRBV12-4,NA,NA,TRBJ2-1,TGTGCCAGCGAAATGAGCTCCTACAATGAGCAGTTCTTC,CASEMSSYNEQFF
TRBV20-1,once,TRBD2,TRBJ2-3,TGCAGTGCTAGAGGAACGGGGGGTCACACAGATACGCAGTATTTT,CSARGTGGHTDTQYF